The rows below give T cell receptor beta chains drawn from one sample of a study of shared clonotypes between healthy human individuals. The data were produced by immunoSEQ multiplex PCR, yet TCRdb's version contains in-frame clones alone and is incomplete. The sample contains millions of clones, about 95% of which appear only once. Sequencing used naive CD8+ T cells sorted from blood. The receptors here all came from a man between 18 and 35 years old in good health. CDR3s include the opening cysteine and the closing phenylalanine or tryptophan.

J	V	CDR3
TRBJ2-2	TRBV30	CAWSPAPGELFF
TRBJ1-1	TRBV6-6	CASSLGAWEAFF
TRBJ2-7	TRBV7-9	CASSLRATYEQYF
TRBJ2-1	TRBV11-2	CASSLISGSPYNEQFF
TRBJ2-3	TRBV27	CASSLDYSGVDTQYF
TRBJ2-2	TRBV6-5	CASSPTYTGELFF
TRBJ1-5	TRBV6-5	CASSYNREVNQPQHF
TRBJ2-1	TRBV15	CATSSRTGGKNEQFF
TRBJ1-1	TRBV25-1	CASSELPGDTMNTEAFF
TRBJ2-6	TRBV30	CAWSSGQGKGVLTF
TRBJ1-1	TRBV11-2	CASSLGPGADTEAFF
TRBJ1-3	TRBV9	CASSPIGSGVYSGNTIYF
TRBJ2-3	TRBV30	CAWSVLEDTQYF
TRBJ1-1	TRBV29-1	CSVEVNTEAFF
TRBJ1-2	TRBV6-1	CASKTGQGFNYGYTF
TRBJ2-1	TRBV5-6	CASSLGTGGFGNEQFF
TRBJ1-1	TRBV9	CASSYPGQGLAFWEEPEAFF
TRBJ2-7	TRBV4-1	CASSQRQGPYEQYF
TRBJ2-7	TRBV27	CASSLSRGYEQYF
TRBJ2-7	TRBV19	CASGPGGSYEQYF
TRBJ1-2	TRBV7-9	CASSLVFTNYGYTF
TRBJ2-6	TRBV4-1	CASSQDGNSGANVLTF